The 4 T cell receptor beta chains below were found in one sample sequenced in a study of identical twins (dated by TCRdb to about 2016). The library came from 5' RACE. For sequencing, an Illumina HiSeq 2000 was employed. TCRdb trimmed public reads at Q25 via fastp, called clones via MiXCR and kept in-frame beta chains. Merged by CDR3 protein, the rows form single entries marked with the most common genes and DNA. Recorded for this sample are about 730,000 distinct CDR3 sequences; around 20% of them occurred a single time. The ten largest account for roughly 4% of the sample. These records were also assigned to another study, of T cells expressing NK-cell markers.

Sequenced: PBMCs. The receptors originated from a woman aged 18-35 years in good health.

Note on this clonotype: The junction departs from the called germline gene at one end, perhaps through a read error. DNA for the CDR3: TGCGGAGGGGGCTCCTACAATGAGCAGTTCTTC. Residues: CGGGSYNEQFF. The chain employs TRBV10-3 and TRBJ2-1, with D possibly being TRBD1 or TRBD2 (6 bases each). Germline assignment: CDR1 ENHRY and CDR2 SYGVKD. The CDR3 length is 11 residues.

The chain couples TRBV12-3 or TRBV12-4 to TRBJ2-1, with D uncertain. The CDR3 runs 12 residues. The V gene lost 5 bases and the J gene lost 10 bases, with 12 bases spanning the gap. In nucleotides, the CDR3 is TGTGCCAGCAGTCCTCAGCTCCCCGAGCAGTTCTTC. It is translated as CASSPQLPEQFF.

This clonotype was seen at least ten times. The chain joins TRBV20-1 to TRBJ2-7; 10 bases align to TRBD1. Germline V CDR1 and CDR2: DFQATT, SNEGSKA (reference sequence). There are 12 residues in the CDR3. Trimming took 5 bases from V and 4 from J; bases not matched to a gene: 2. The CDR3 bases are TGCAGTGCTGGACAGGGGGAATACGAGCAGTACTTC. Translation gives CSAGQGEYEQYF.

As DNA, the CDR3 is TGTGCCACCAGCCTACCCTGGGGCGGAGAGCAGTACTTC. Translation gives CATSLPWGGEQYF. V usage is TRBV15 and J usage is TRBJ2-7; a weak D match, TRBD1 (5 bases). Germline CDR1 is LNHNV and CDR2 is YYDKDF (reference sequence). V lost 5 bases, J lost 7 bases, and 15 bases lay in between. CDR3 length: 13 residues.